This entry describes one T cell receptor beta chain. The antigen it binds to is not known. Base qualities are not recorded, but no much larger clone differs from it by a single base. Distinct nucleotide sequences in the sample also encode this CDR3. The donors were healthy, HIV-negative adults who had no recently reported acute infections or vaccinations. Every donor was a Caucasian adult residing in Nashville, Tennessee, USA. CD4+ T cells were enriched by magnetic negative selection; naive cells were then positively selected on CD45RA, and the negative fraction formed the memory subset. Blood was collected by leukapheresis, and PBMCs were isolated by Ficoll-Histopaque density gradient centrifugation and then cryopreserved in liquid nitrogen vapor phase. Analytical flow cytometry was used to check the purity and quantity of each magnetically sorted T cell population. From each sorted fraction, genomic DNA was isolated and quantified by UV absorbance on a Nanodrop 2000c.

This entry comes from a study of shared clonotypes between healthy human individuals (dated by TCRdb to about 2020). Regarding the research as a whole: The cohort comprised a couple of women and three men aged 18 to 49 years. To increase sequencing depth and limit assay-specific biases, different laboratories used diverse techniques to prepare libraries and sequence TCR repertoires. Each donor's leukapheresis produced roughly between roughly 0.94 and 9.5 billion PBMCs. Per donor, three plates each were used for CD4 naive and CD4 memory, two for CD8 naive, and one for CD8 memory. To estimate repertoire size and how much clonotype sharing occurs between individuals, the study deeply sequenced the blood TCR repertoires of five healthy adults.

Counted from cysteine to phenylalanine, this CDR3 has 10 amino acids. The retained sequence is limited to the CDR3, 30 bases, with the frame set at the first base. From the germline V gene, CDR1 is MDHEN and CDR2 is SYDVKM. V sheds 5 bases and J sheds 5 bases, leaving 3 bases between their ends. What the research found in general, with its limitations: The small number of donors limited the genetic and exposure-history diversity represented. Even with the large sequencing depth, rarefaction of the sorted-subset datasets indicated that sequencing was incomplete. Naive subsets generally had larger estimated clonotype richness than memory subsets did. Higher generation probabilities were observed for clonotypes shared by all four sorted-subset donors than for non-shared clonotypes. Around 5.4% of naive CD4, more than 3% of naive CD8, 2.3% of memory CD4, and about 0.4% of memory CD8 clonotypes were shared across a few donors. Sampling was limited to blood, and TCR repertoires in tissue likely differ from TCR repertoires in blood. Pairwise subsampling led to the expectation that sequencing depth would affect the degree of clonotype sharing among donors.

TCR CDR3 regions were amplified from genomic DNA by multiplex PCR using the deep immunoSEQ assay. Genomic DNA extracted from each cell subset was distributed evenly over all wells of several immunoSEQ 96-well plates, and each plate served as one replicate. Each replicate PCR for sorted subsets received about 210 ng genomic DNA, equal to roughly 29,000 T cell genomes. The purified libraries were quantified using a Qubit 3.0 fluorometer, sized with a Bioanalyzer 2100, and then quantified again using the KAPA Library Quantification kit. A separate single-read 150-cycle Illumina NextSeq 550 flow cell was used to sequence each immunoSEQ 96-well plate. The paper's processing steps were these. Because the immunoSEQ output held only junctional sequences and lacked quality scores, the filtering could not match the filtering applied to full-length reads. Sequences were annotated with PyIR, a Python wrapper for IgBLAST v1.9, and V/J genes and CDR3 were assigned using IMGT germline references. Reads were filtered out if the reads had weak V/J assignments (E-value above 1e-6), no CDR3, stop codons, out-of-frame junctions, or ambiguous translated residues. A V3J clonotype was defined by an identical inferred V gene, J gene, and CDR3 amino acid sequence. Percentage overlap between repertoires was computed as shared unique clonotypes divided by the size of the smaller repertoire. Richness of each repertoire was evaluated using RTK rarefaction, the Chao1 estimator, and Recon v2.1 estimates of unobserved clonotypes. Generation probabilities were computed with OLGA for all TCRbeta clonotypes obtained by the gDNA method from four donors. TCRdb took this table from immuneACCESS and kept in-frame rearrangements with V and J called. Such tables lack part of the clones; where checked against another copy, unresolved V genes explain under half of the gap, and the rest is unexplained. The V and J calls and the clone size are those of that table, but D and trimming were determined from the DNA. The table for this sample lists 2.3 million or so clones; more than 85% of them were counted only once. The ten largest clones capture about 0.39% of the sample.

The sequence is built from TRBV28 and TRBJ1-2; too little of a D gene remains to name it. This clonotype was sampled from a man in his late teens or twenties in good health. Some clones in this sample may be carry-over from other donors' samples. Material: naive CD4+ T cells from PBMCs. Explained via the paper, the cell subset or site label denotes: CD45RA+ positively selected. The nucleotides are TGTGCCAGCAGTGGGTATGGCTACACCTTC. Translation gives CASSGYGYTF.